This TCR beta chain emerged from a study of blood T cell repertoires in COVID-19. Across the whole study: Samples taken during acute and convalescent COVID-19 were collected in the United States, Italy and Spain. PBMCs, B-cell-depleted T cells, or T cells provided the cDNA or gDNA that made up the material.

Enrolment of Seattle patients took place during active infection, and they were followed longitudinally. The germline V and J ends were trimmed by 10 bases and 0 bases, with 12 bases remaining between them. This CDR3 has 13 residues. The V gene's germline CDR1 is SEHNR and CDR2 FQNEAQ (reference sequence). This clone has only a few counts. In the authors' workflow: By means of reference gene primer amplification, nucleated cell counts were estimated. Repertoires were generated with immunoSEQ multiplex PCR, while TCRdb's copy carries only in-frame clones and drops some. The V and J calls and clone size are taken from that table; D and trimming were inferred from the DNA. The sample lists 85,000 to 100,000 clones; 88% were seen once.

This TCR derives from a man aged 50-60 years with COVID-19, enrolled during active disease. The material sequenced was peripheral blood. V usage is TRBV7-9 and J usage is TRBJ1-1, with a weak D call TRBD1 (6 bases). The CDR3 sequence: CATETGMNTEAFF. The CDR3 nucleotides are TGTGCCACCGAGACAGGAATGAACACTGAAGCTTTCTTT.